This TCR beta chain came from a study of blood T cell repertoires in COVID-19. Study-level information: Researchers got acute and convalescent COVID-19 samples from the United States, Italy and Spain. PBMCs, B-cell-depleted T cells, or T cells provided the cDNA or gDNA that made up the material.

Under the authors' procedure: Amplification of reference gene primers was used by the study to estimate nucleated cell counts. Assay used: immunoSEQ multiplex PCR; TCRdb lists only in-frame clones, some missing. V, J and clone size were drawn from that table, and D and trimming were deduced from the DNA. The sample has about 270,000 clones; approximately 81% are singletons. The germline V and J ends were trimmed by 2 bases and 2 bases, with 13 bases remaining between them. The CDR3 runs 15 residues. Germline assignment: CDR1 LGHDT and CDR2 YNNKEL (reference sequence). V is TRBV3-1 (or the pseudogene TRBV3-2) and J is TRBJ2-7; TRBD1 is a possible D gene (5 bases). This receptor was taken from a woman between 18 and 29 years old with acute or convalescent COVID-19. The sequencing input was peripheral blood. Here the CDR3 DNA reads TGTGCCAGCAGCCAACAATGGGGCGGAACCTACGAGCAGTACTTC. Protein sequence: CASSQQWGGTYEQYF.